This TCR beta chain was captured in a study of blood T cells in healthy people across ages. Germline V lookup: CDR1 MRHNA, CDR2 SNTAGT. CDR3 size: 15 residues. V was pared by 0 bases and J by 3 bases, with 9 bases between. Study-level results: For the donors, CMV status was unknown and possibly confounded expanded clonotype changes.

Then a second PCR, running roughly 6 to 12 cycles, was carried out with a sample-barcoded 5' primer and a J-beta primer mix. Every cDNA was tagged by a template-switch adaptor with 12 random nucleotides. TCRdb redid the calling of the 5' RACE reads with MiXCR, one entry per CDR3 protein. The sample has some 700,000 distinct CDR3 sequences, roughly 45% seen once. Samples had at least 7 million PBMCs isolated from them. This clonotype occurred once. Its antigen is not known. J is TRBJ2-1 and V is TRBV6-4, with D perhaps matching TRBD2 (5 bases). Sequencing input: blood. The clonotype comes from a woman aged 55-70 years in good health. As DNA, the CDR3 is TGTGCCAGCAGTGACTCAGAGGGCGACTACAATGAGCAGTTCTTC. Protein product: CASSDSEGDYNEQFF.